A selection of T cell receptor beta chains follows, all from one sample in a study of T cell repertoires in cytomegalovirus infection. TCRdb itself ran the reads through MiXCR, one entry per CDR3 protein. Of 300,000 or so distinct CDR3 sequences in the sample, 20% to 30% were seen once. Their cognate antigens are unknown. Specimen: cultured PBMCs, collected from culture after CMV antigen stimulation. The receptors stem from a human donor in good health (CMV status not recorded). Some clones in this sample may be carry-over from other donors' samples. Each CDR3 is given with its conserved first and last residue.

TRBJ1-6	TRBV28	CASSLIGQGYNSPLHF
TRBJ2-1	TRBV7-9	CASSFNGVGEREQFF
TRBJ1-1	TRBV20-1	CSATTPLTRLNTEAFF
TRBJ2-3	TRBV14	CASSLRSRGTDTQYF
TRBJ1-2	TRBV12-3/TRBV12-4	CASRSSAGAYGYTF
TRBJ1-4	TRBV6-1	CASSTTGKGEKLFF
TRBJ1-2	TRBV6-2/TRBV6-3	CASGLTGAASYGYTF
TRBJ2-3	TRBV9	CASSAGLAKDTQYF
TRBJ2-1	TRBV7-8	CASSLRQGAYNEQFF
TRBJ2-7	TRBV6-6	CASSYKWTGGDEQYF
TRBJ2-1	TRBV6-2/TRBV6-3	CASRGPGQGGEQFF
TRBJ2-7	TRBV5-1	CASSFEGGGVGGEQYF
TRBJ2-1	TRBV5-4	CASSLVGREGSEQFF
TRBJ2-5	TRBV29-1	CSGAMNGETQYF
TRBJ2-6	TRBV13	CASSREAGANVLTF
TRBJ1-2	TRBV7-2	CASSLGLGLGYGYTF
TRBJ1-1	TRBV6-2/TRBV6-3	CASRQLTEAFF
TRBJ2-2	TRBV11-2	CASSLDGRDFVTGELFF
TRBJ2-1	TRBV19	CASSTLGNEQFF
TRBJ1-3	TRBV5-1	CASSLAGSRGTGNTIYF
TRBJ2-3	TRBV24-1	CATSAPASFDTQYF
TRBJ2-1	TRBV6-5	CASSYGTLSSYNEQFF
TRBJ2-6	TRBV28	CASIRGGQTSGANVLTF
TRBJ1-6	TRBV2	CASSPGLQTNSPLHF
TRBJ2-3	TRBV6-1	CASSFATQDTQYF
TRBJ1-2	TRBV7-2	CASSVGGGDYGYTF
TRBJ2-7	TRBV7-2	CASSLAEGSSYEQYF
TRBJ2-2	TRBV6-1	CASGATSGSTGELFF
TRBJ2-1	TRBV7-8	CASSYGSGRAYNEQFF
TRBJ2-3	TRBV7-6	CASSFKRESDTQYF
TRBJ2-1	TRBV20-1	CSARDYASNNEQFF
TRBJ1-2	TRBV30	CAWRFPDRGLYGYTF
TRBJ1-2	TRBV7-2	CASSRDRGDGYTF
TRBJ1-6	TRBV6-6	CASSYNWDRANSPLHF
TRBJ2-1	TRBV5-3	CASSWGGREELYNEQFF
TRBJ1-2	TRBV4-3	CASGPDWRDRPNYGYTF
TRBJ1-5	TRBV4-1	CASSQDGGIRNQPQHF
TRBJ2-7	TRBV9	CASSTRQETTTHEQYF
TRBJ1-5	TRBV7-2	CASSLVEAGSGQPQHF
TRBJ2-3	TRBV12-3/TRBV12-4	CASSSGIASGYSTDTQYF
TRBJ2-3	TRBV20-1	CSAATSGSADTQYF
TRBJ2-7	TRBV27	CTSSPGPDSFGEQYF